Given below is one T cell receptor beta chain in context. This entry comes from a study of OX40 agonist ivuxolimab in advanced cancers. Germline V gene lookup returns CDR1 KGHSH and CDR2 LQKENI. The CDR3 contains 13 residues. The V end lost 2 bases, the J end lost 0 bases, and 2 bases lay between the germline ends. This table comes from immunoSEQ multiplex PCR, and its TCRdb copy is limited to in-frame clones, with some not included. The table has tens of thousands of clones, roughly nine tenths seen once. The starting material was CD4+ or CD8+ T cells sorted from blood, obtained in a trial of the OX40 agonist ivuxolimab. The source of this sequence is an adult with an advanced solid tumor such as melanoma, head and neck, liver or kidney cancer. The chain has TRBV18 and TRBJ1-5; D call uncertain. CDR3 nucleotide sequence: TGTGCCAGCTCACCAGATAGCAATCAGCCCCAGCATTTT. It encodes CASSPDSNQPQHF.